The 30 T cell receptor beta chains in this list originate from one sample, sequenced in a study of vaccination and CD4 T cells after COVID-19. For these TCRs, the target antigens are not known. Sequenced with the Oncomine TCR Beta short-read assay was DNA taken from cultured CD4+ T cells. TCRdb passed the PCR reads through MiXCR, listing each CDR3 protein once. The sample lists more than 3,000 distinct CDR3 sequences, roughly 19% seen once, with around 15% in the top ten. Treatment: approximately nine-day PBMC culture with coronavirus spike peptide pools or control peptides (ViraFEST assay). The specimen sequenced was CD4+ T cells from blood, cultured in vitro. These receptors were taken from a human donor who had recovered from COVID-19.

A few counts support this clonotype. The chain combines TRBV6-5 with TRBJ1-4; TRBD1 is a possible D gene (5 bases). With 3 bases removed from V and 6 bases from J, the gap between germline ends came to 20 bases. The CDR3 runs to 17 residues. CDR1 and CDR2 from the germline V gene are MNHEY and SVGAGI. The CDR3 DNA reads TGTGCCAGCAGTTATATCCCCCCGGGTAGGGGAGATGAAAAACTGTTTTTT. It specifies CASSYIPPGRGDEKLFF.

This clonotype has just a few counts. This sequence joins TRBV19 and TRBJ1-1; 9 positions agree with TRBD1. Germline V gene sequence: CDR1 LNHDA, CDR2 SQIVND (reference sequence). V gave up 5 bases and J gave up 1 base; unmatched junction bases: 8. CDR3 length equals 16 residues. In DNA, the CDR3 is TGTGCCAGTAGTTTCCACCCGACAGGGGGGAACACTGAAGCTTTCTTT. Translated: CASSFHPTGGNTEAFF.

In its sample, this clonotype ranks as medium-sized (0.01 to 0.1%). The chain is built from TRBV12-3 or TRBV12-4 and TRBJ2-7; TRBD2 matches 7 bases. The CDR3 has 13 residues. V was pared by 2 bases and J by 4 bases, with 2 bases of the junction left unmatched. This CDR3 is CASSLLADYEQYF. The CDR3 coding sequence is TGTGCCAGCAGTTTACTAGCGGATTACGAGCAGTACTTC.

This clonotype was observed a handful of times. The J gene is TRBJ1-1, the V gene TRBV6-1; maybe TRBD1 (5 bases). The CDR3 contains 13 residues. The germline gives CDR1 MNHNS, CDR2 SASEGT. Between the trimmed V and J ends, which lost 4 bases and 4 bases, there was a span of 10 bases. The CDR3: CASSGPGGTEAFF. CDR3 bases: TGTGCCAGCAGTGGCCCGGGGGGCACTGAAGCTTTCTTT.

The gene calls are TRBV12-5 and TRBJ2-3; no clear D gene. Germline V CDR1 and CDR2: LGHNT, FRNRAP. The CDR3 extends over 12 amino acids. Deletions cut 7 bases from V and 0 bases from J, with 5 bases between. CDR3 sequence: CASASSTDTQYF. Here the CDR3 DNA reads TGTGCTAGTGCCTCTAGCACAGATACGCAGTATTTT.

By share, this clonotype counts as medium-sized (0.01 to 0.1%). The V and J genes are TRBV27 and TRBJ1-4; the D is unclear. Germline V gene lookup returns CDR1 MNHEY and CDR2 SMNVEV (reference sequence). Trimming removed 0 bases at V and 8 bases at J, with 10 bases between. This CDR3 contains 14 residues. The CDR3 loop is CASSLSFGLEKLFF. CDR3 in DNA: TGTGCCAGCAGTTTATCGTTCGGGCTGGAAAAACTGTTTTTT.

Within the sample, this clonotype is medium-sized. This chain connects TRBV10-3 to TRBJ1-6; tentatively, D is TRBD1 (5 bases). The CDR3 length is 13 residues. Germline V gene data show CDR1 as ENHRY and CDR2 as SYGVKD. The V end lost 7 bases, the J end lost 9 bases, and 13 bases lay between the germline ends. For the CDR3, the DNA is TGTGCCATCACGCGGGACTTAAGTTCACCCCTCCACTTT. Translated, it gives CAITRDLSSPLHF.

The chain has TRBV30 and TRBJ1-6; 7 bases agree with TRBD1. Germline V lookup: CDR1 GTSNPN, CDR2 SVGIG (reference sequence). There are 13 residues in the CDR3. Trimming removed 4 bases from V and 10 bases from J; junction bases left unmatched: 7. In DNA form, the CDR3 reads TGTGCCTGGACTCAGACAGGGTGGTCACCCCTCCACTTT. It specifies CAWTQTGWSPLHF.

The table lists this clonotype with a few counts. This chain joins TRBV7-6 and TRBJ2-7; 7 nucleotides line up with TRBD2. V shed 5 bases, J shed 3 bases, and the junction held 10 bases outside the gene matches. The CDR3 sequence is 15 residues long. Germline CDR1 is SGHVS and CDR2 is FNYEAQ. The CDR3 nucleotides are TGTGCCAGCAGCCCGGGGGGTCGCCCGGACTACGAGCAGTACTTC. It encodes CASSPGGRPDYEQYF.

Judged by abundance, this clonotype is medium-sized (0.01 to 0.1%). V usage is TRBV15 and J usage is TRBJ2-2; D uncertain. Trimming shortened V by 0 bases and J by 0 bases, and 5 bases separated the two germline ends. Per germline, CDR1 LNHNV and CDR2 YYDKDF (reference sequence). The CDR3 is 15 amino acids. CDR3 sequence (DNA): TGTGCCACCAGCAGAGATGAAACGAACACCGGGGAGCTGTTTTTT. Translating gives CATSRDETNTGELFF. Using reference TRBV15 and TRBJ2-2 for the parts outside the CDR3, the full variable domain is DAMVIQNPRYQVTQFGKPVTLSCSQTLNHNVMYWYQQKSSQAPKLLFHYYDKDFNNEADTPDNFQSRRPNTSFCFLDIRSPGLGDTAMYLCATSRDETNTGELFFGEGSRLTVL.

In its sample, this clonotype is medium-sized. This CDR3 reads CASSETQDNYGYTF. CDR3 in DNA: TGTGCCAGCAGTGAAACGCAGGATAACTATGGCTACACCTTC. The V and J genes are TRBV2 and TRBJ1-2; D is ambiguous. With 2 bases removed from V and 1 base from J, the gap between germline ends came to 8 bases. Germline loops: CDR1 SNHLY, CDR2 FYNNEI. The length of the CDR3 is 14 residues.

The chain joins TRBV5-4 to TRBJ1-6; 8 bases map to TRBD1. The junction had 1 base not matched to a gene; V was cut back by 0 bases and J by 8 bases. CDR1 SGHNT and CDR2 YYREEE come from the germline V gene (reference sequence). This CDR3 has 14 amino acids. The CDR3 bases are TGTGCCAGCAGCTTGGGGGACAGGCATTCACCCCTCCACTTT. This encodes CASSLGDRHSPLHF.

J is TRBJ2-5 and V is TRBV20-1; 9 nucleotides align to TRBD2. With V trimmed by 2 bases and J by 5 bases, 0 bases remained unmatched. Germline V gene data show CDR1 as DFQATT and CDR2 as SNEGSKA (reference sequence). The CDR3 has 12 amino acids. The CDR3 loop is CSARLAGETQYF. DNA for the CDR3: TGCAGTGCTAGACTAGCGGGGGAGACCCAGTACTTC.

This clonotype was counted a few times. The gene calls are TRBV2 and TRBJ1-1; no firm D call. This CDR3 comprises 13 residues. V was pared by 4 bases and J by 3 bases, with 9 bases between. Per the germline V gene, CDR1 is SNHLY and CDR2 is FYNNEI. CDR3 DNA sequence: TGTGCCAGCAGTGTGGTTACTGACACTGAAGCTTTCTTT. Encoded protein: CASSVVTDTEAFF.

V is TRBV12-3 or TRBV12-4 and J is TRBJ1-2, with 7 nucleotides matching TRBD1. Trimming at V came to 3 bases and at J to 8 bases, leaving 12 bases not matched to a gene. CDR3 length: 15 amino acids. This CDR3 reads CASSLVSGGRGGYTF. Written as DNA, the CDR3 is TGTGCCAGCAGTTTGGTATCAGGGGGGAGAGGGGGCTACACCTTC.

This chain uses TRBV30 with TRBJ2-3, with D possibly being TRBD2 (6 bases). The germline V and J ends were trimmed by 1 base and 0 bases, with 8 bases remaining between them. The CDR3 totals 14 residues. The germline gives CDR1 GTSNPN, CDR2 SVGIG (reference sequence). CDR3: CAWSEGLSTDTQYF. In nucleotides, the CDR3 is TGTGCCTGGAGTGAGGGACTTAGCACAGATACGCAGTATTTT. Using reference TRBV30 and TRBJ2-3 for the parts outside the CDR3, the full variable domain is SQTIHQWPATLVQPVGSPLSLECTVEGTSNPNLYWYRQAAGRGLQLLFYSVGIGQISSEVPQNLSASRPQDRQFILSSKKLLLSDSGFYLCAWSEGLSTDTQYFGPGTRLTVL.

This clonotype has more than one count but fewer than ten. Written as DNA, the CDR3 is TGTGCCAGCAGCCAAGATCGAGTCGGTAACTATGGCTACACCTTC. Amino acids: CASSQDRVGNYGYTF. The chain carries TRBV14 and TRBJ1-2, with D hard to call. The CDR3 covers 15 residues. Germline assignment: CDR1 SGHDN and CDR2 FVKESK. V was cut by 0 bases and J by 1 base, with 9 bases left in between.

This clonotype was detected a few times. CDR3 in amino acids: CSARQRGQETQYF. CDR3 nucleotides: TGCAGTGCTAGACAGCGGGGCCAAGAGACCCAGTACTTC. The genes are TRBV20-1 and TRBJ2-5; 7 bases map to TRBD2. This CDR3 is 13 amino acids long. V was pared by 2 bases and J by 1 base, with 1 base of the junction left unmatched. CDR1 is DFQATT, CDR2 SNEGSKA, per germline (reference sequence).

This clonotype was seen once. The chain employs TRBV5-1 and TRBJ2-1, with TRBD2 matching over 9 bases. Unmatched junction bases numbered 8, after V lost 5 bases and J lost 5 bases. This CDR3 spans 15 amino acids. Germline V lookup: CDR1 SGHRS, CDR2 YFSETQ. Written as DNA, the CDR3 is TGCGCCAGCAGTTGGGCGGGGGGGTGGAACAATGAGCAGTTCTTC. Residues: CASSWAGGWNNEQFF.

The chain combines TRBV20-1 with TRBJ2-3; D is ambiguous. Trimming stripped 5 bases from V and 4 bases from J, with 10 bases between. Germline values: CDR1 DFQATT, CDR2 SNEGSKA (reference sequence). The CDR3 spans 12 residues. The CDR3, as DNA: TGCAGTGCTGGCTCTTCGGCAGATACGCAGTATTTT. This translates into CSAGSSADTQYF.

This clonotype was seen a handful of times. This chain connects TRBV12-3 or TRBV12-4 to TRBJ2-7; D not certain. The length of the CDR3 is 15 residues. Trimming pared 3 bases from V and 2 bases from J, leaving 14 bases between. CDR3 protein: CASSFIGLSPYEQYF. The CDR3 nucleotides read TGTGCCAGCAGTTTTATAGGTCTGAGTCCCTACGAGCAGTACTTC.

By share, this clonotype ranks as medium-sized. The chain employs TRBV7-8 and TRBJ1-1, with D perhaps matching TRBD1 (5 bases). The CDR3 sequence is 15 residues long. Looked up from germline, CDR1 is SGHVS and CDR2 is FQNEAQ. The V end lost 1 base, the J end lost 4 bases, and 13 bases lay between the germline ends. The CDR3: CASSLVLQGGTEAFF. CDR3 DNA sequence: TGTGCCAGCAGCTTAGTTCTCCAGGGAGGCACTGAAGCTTTCTTT.

The rearrangement links TRBV30 to TRBJ1-1; D remains ambiguous. This CDR3 is 14 amino acids long. The germline V gene has CDR1 GTSNPN and CDR2 SVGIG (reference sequence). V shed 0 bases and J shed 3 bases, with 11 bases lying between them. This CDR3 is CAWSVPPRDTEAFF. Here the CDR3 DNA reads TGTGCCTGGAGTGTACCCCCAAGGGACACTGAAGCTTTCTTT.

On this clonotype: The junction departs from germline at one end; a sequencing error may be responsible. This chain joins TRBV2 and TRBJ1-2; possibly TRBD1 for D (6 bases). Germline-derived CDR1 and CDR2 are SNHLY and FYNNEI. The CDR3 loop spans 12 amino acids. The CDR3 region is CASSVVGAPLGF. The CDR3 nucleotides are TGTGCCAGCAGTGTCGTGGGGGCTCCGCTTGGCTTC.

The chain has TRBV9 and TRBJ2-1; 9 bases align to TRBD2. This CDR3 contains 16 residues. The V segment lost 1 base and the J segment 2 bases; nucleotides outside the gene matches: 4. The germline CDR1 and CDR2 sequences are SGDLS and YYNGEE. CDR3 in DNA: TGTGCCAGCAGCGTAATTGCGGGGGGGACCTACAATGAGCAGTTCTTC. Translation: CASSVIAGGTYNEQFF.

This clonotype was observed a handful of times. CDR3 region: CASRLETTLDGYTF. The CDR3 nucleotides read TGTGCCAGCAGGCTGGAAACGACGCTGGATGGCTACACCTTC. The chain has TRBV2 and TRBJ1-2; D not resolved. V lost 6 bases to trimming and J lost 6 bases, with 17 bases between them. The CDR3 extends over 14 amino acids. Germline V gene sequence: CDR1 SNHLY, CDR2 FYNNEI.

This clonotype was picked up a small number of times. This chain uses TRBV12-5 with TRBJ1-2; D is possibly TRBD1 (5 bases). The V and J ends lost 4 bases and 4 bases respectively, with 13 bases between them. This CDR3 is built from 14 residues. Germline CDR1 and CDR2: LGHNT and FRNRAP. The CDR3 nucleotides are TGTGCTAGTGGTTCAGACTCAGGGACCTATGGCTACACCTTC. Protein: CASGSDSGTYGYTF. The full variable domain, its missing parts supplied by reference TRBV12-5 and TRBJ1-2, is DARVTQTPRHKVTEMGQEVTMRCQPILGHNTVFWYRQTMMQGLELLAYFRNRAPLDDSGMPKDRFSAEMPDATLATLKIQPSEPRDSAVYFCASGSDSGTYGYTFGSGTRLTVV.

This chain connects TRBV6-2 or TRBV6-3 to TRBJ2-7; 8 bases align to TRBD1. The length of the CDR3 is 13 residues. V gave up 6 bases and J gave up 3 bases; unmatched junction bases: 4. The germline gives CDR1 MNHEY, CDR2 SVGEGT. CDR3 region: CASRSTGDYEQYF. CDR3 nucleotide sequence: TGTGCCAGCAGATCGACAGGGGACTACGAGCAGTACTTC.

The V call is TRBV12-3 or TRBV12-4, the J call TRBJ1-1, with TRBD1 as a possible D gene (5 bases). V lost 7 bases, J lost 9 bases, and 15 bases lay in between. This CDR3 is built from 12 residues. The CDR3 spells CASNLGGVQAFF. Written as DNA, the CDR3 is TGTGCCAGCAACTTGGGGGGGGTCCAAGCTTTCTTT.

The rearrangement joins TRBV12-5 to TRBJ2-3; 11 positions match TRBD2. The V gene end was trimmed by 5 bases and the J gene end by 1 base; junction bases not matched to a gene: 5. The CDR3 has 16 residues. The V gene's germline CDR1 is LGHNT and CDR2 FRNRAP. The CDR3 spells CASGVYSGGGTDTQYF. The CDR3 coding sequence is TGTGCTAGTGGTGTATATAGCGGGGGGGGCACAGATACGCAGTATTTT.